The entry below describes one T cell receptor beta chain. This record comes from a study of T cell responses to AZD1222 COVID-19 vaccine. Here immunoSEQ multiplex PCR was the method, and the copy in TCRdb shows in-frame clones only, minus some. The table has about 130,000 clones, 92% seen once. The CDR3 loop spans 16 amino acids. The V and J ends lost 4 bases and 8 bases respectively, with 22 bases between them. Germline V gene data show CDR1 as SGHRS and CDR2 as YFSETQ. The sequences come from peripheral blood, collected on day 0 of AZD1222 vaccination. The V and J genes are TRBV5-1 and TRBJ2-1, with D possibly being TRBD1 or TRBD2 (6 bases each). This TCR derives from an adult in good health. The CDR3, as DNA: TGCGCCAGCAGCCCAATCGAGGGGGGATTTATTCATGAGCAGTTCTTC. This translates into CASSPIEGGFIHEQFF.